This T cell receptor beta chain was recorded in a study of cytomegalovirus exposure and HLA in healthy donors. The overall study: The roughly 670 first-cohort repertoires shared a platform with the approximately 110 validation repertoires, as reported in a later analysis.

Profiling relied on immunoSEQ multiplex PCR, and the TCRdb table lists in-frame clones only, not all of them. The sample consists of about 69,000 clones, 85% to 95% of them appearing once. A word on this clone: What it recognizes is unknown.

The CDR3 contains 17 residues. Per the germline V gene, CDR1 is SGDLS and CDR2 is YYNGEE. The V gene lost 5 bases and the J gene lost 9 bases, with 27 bases spanning the gap. Study-wide results and caveats: Many donors shared some public TCRs, even though most TCR sequences were rare. Cytomegalovirus-associated TCR beta chains were listed, numbering under 200. In the 100 to 150 validation repertoires, around 95% of cluster scores exceeded 0, per a later analysis.

Source material: PBMCs. The clonotype comes from a woman aged 18-35 years in good health and CMV-seronegative. The rearrangement joins TRBV9 to TRBJ2-4; D may be TRBD2 (6 bases). The CDR3 is CASRPLSGTWNMGIQYF. CDR3 coding DNA: TGTGCCAGCAGACCTCTATCAGGGACTTGGAATATGGGCATTCAGTACTTC.